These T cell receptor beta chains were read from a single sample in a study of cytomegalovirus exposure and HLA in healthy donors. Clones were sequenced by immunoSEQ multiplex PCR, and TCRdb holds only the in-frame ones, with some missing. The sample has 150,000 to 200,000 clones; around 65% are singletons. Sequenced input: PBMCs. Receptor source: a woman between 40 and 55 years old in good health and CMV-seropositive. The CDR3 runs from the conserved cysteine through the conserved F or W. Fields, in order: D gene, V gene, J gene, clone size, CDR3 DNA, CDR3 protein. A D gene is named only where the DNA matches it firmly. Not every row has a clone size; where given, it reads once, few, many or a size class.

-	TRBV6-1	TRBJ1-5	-	TGTGCCAGCAGGGGGCCCTACGGCAATCAGCCCCAGCATTTT	CASRGPYGNQPQHF
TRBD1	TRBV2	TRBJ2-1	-	TGTGCCAGCAGTGATTTTGGACAGGGGAGAAATGAGCAGTTCTTC	CASSDFGQGRNEQFF
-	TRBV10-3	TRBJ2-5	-	TGTGCCATCAGTGAGTCTAAGCGGCCCCAAGAGACCCAGTACTTC	CAISESKRPQETQYF
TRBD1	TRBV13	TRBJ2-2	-	TGTGCCAGCAGCCCCTCTCAGGACAGGGGGCGCACCGGGGAGCTGTTTTTT	CASSPSQDRGRTGELFF
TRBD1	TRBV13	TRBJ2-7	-	TGTGCCAGCACTATCCGCGGGACAGGCTACGAGCAGTACTTC	CASTIRGTGYEQYF
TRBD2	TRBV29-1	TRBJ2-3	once	TGCAGCGTTGAAGATCTTGGCGGGAGGGATGCAGATACGCAGTATTTT	CSVEDLGGRDADTQYF
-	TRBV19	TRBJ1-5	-	TGTGCCAGTAGTATAGCTAATCAGCCCCAGCATTTT	CASSIANQPQHF
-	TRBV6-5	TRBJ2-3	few	TGTGCCAGCAGCCTAAGCGGGTGGGGCACAGATACGCAGTATTTT	CASSLSGWGTDTQYF
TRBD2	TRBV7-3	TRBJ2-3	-	TGTGCCAGCAGACCAGCGGGAGGATCAGATACGCAGTATTTT	CASRPAGGSDTQYF
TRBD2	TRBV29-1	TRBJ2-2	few	TGCAGCGTTGATCTAGCGGGAGGCCCCGGGGAGCTGTTTTTT	CSVDLAGGPGELFF
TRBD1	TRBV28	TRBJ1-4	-	TGTGCCAGCAGTTTATCCTCCCCGGGACAGGGGGCGGAAAAACTGTTTTTT	CASSLSSPGQGAEKLFF
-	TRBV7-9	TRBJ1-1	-	TGTGCCAGCAGCTCCTACACTGAAGCTTTCTTT	CASSSYTEAFF
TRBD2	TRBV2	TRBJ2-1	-	TGTGCCAGCGGGGAAGGACTAGCGGGGGTCAATGAGCAGTTCTTC	CASGEGLAGVNEQFF
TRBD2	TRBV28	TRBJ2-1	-	TGTGCCAGCGGTGCGGGGGGGGAGCAGTTCTTC	CASGAGGEQFF
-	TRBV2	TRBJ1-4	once	TGTGCCAGCAGTGTGGACACCCAAAGGGAAAAACTGTTTTTT	CASSVDTQREKLFF
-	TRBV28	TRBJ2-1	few	TGTGCCAGTTGTTATGGGGGGAGCTCCTACAATGAGCAGTTCTTC	CASCYGGSSYNEQFF
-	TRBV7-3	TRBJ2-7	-	TGTGCCAGCAGCTTGGGCAGATCGACCTACGAGCAGTACTTC	CASSLGRSTYEQYF
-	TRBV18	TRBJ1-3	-	TGTGCCAGCTCACCCCGGACAGACTCTGGAAACACCATATATTTT	CASSPRTDSGNTIYF
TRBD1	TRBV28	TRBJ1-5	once	TGTGCCAGCAGCAACGACGGACAGGGGAGAAATCAGCCCCAGCATTTT	CASSNDGQGRNQPQHF
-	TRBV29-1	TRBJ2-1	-	TGCAGCGTTGAAGATCAAGCCGTTGAGCGGTTCTTC	CSVEDQAVERFF
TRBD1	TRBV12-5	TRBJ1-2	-	TGTGCTAGTGGCTCCGGGACAGGGGAAGACTATGGCTACACCTTC	CASGSGTGEDYGYTF
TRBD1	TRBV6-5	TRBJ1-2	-	TGTGCCAGCAGTGCAGGGGGCTTAGGTGGCTATGGCTACACCTTC	CASSAGGLGGYGYTF
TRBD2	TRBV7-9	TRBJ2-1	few	TGTGCCAGCAGCTTTGGGGGGGGAGATGAGCAGTTCTTC	CASSFGGGDEQFF
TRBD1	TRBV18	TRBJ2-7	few	TGTGCCAGCTCACCCCCGGACAGGGGGGTCGAGCAGTACTTC	CASSPPDRGVEQYF
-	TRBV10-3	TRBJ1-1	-	TGTGCCATCAGTGAGTCTGGGGGGGGGCAAGCTTTCTTT	CAISESGGGQAFF
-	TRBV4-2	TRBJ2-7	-	TGTGCCACCGGAGGATCCTACGAGCAGTACTTC	CATGGSYEQYF
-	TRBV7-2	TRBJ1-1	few	TGTGCCAGCAGCTTAGCGGGGGCGTCAATCACTGAAGCTTTCTTT	CASSLAGASITEAFF
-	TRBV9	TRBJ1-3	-	TGTGCCAGCAGCGCGGAGGGGAACTCTGGAAACACCATATATTTT	CASSAEGNSGNTIYF
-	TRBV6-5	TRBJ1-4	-	TGTGCCAGCAGTATCGGCGGCTTTGAAAAACTGTTTTTT	CASSIGGFEKLFF
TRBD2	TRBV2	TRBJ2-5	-	TGTGCCAGCAACAGCGGGAAAGAGGAGACCCAGTACTTC	CASNSGKEETQYF
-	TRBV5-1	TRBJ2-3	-	TGCGCCAGCAGCCGAGGGGGGGCAGATACGCAGTATTTT	CASSRGGADTQYF
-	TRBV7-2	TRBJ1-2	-	TGTGCCAGCAGCTTATCCGAGTCCTATGGCTACACCTTC	CASSLSESYGYTF
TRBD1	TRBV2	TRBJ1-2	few	TGTGCCAGCAGTGAGGGACAGACCTATGGCTACACCTTC	CASSEGQTYGYTF
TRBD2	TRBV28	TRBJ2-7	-	TGTGCAGGCGGGACTAGCGGCTACGAGCAGTACTTC	CAGGTSGYEQYF
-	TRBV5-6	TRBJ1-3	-	TGTGCCAGCAGCTTCGGAGTTTATGGAAACACCATATATTTT	CASSFGVYGNTIYF
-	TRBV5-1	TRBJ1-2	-	TGCGCCAGCAGCCCCTCGCGGGGGGCTTCGTACGGCTACACCTTC	CASSPSRGASYGYTF
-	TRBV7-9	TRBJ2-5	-	TGTGCCAGCAGCTTAGGGTCGCAGGGACAAGAGACCCAGTACTTC	CASSLGSQGQETQYF
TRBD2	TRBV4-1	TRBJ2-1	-	TGCGCCAGCAGCCAGCTAGCGGACCTCTACAATGAGCAGTTCTTC	CASSQLADLYNEQFF
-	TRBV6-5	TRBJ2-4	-	TGTGCCAGCCATCAGGGAGCCAAAAACATTCAGTACTTC	CASHQGAKNIQYF
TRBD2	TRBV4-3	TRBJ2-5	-	TGCGCCAGCAGCCAAGATGTGCTAGCGGGGGGCCCGGAGACCCAGTACTTC	CASSQDVLAGGPETQYF
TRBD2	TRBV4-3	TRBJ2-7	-	TGCGCCAGCAGCCAAGACAGGGCCGGGGGGGAGCAGTACTTC	CASSQDRAGGEQYF
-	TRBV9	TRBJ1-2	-	TGTGCCAGCAGCGTAGTAGGGAGGGGCTACACCTTC	CASSVVGRGYTF
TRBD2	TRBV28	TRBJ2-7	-	TGTGCCAGCAGCGGACTAGCGGAAAGTCTGGGGGAGCAGTACTTC	CASSGLAESLGEQYF
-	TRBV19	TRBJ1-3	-	TGTGCCAGTAGCCCACTCGGAAACACCATATATTTT	CASSPLGNTIYF
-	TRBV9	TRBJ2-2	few	TGTGCCAGCAGCAGCCGGACTGGGAACACCGGGGAGCTGTTTTTT	CASSSRTGNTGELFF
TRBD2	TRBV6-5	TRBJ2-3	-	TGTGCCAGCCGAGAACCAGGACTAGCGGGAAGTACGCAGTATTTT	CASREPGLAGSTQYF
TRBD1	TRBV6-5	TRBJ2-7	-	TGTGCCAGCAGTTACTCTTCCGGGACAGGGGGCGACGAGCAGTACTTC	CASSYSSGTGGDEQYF
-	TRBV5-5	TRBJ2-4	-	TGTGCCAGCAGCCAGGGGTCCGTAGCCAAAAACATTCAGTACTTC	CASSQGSVAKNIQYF
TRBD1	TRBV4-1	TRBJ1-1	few	TGCGCCAGCAGCCAAGTAGGTCAGGGGGAAGAAGCTTTCTTT	CASSQVGQGEEAFF
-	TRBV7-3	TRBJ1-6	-	TGTGCCAGCAGCTTAACGGGGAGAAATTCACCCCTCCACTTT	CASSLTGRNSPLHF
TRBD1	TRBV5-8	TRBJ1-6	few	TGTGCCAGCAGCCGAGGACCGGGACAGGGAATGAATTGGGATTCACCCCTCCACTTT	CASSRGPGQGMNWDSPLHF
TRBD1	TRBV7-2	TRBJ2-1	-	TGTGCCAGCAGCTTAGGGCCAGGGGGAAATGGGAATGAGCAGTTCTTC	CASSLGPGGNGNEQFF
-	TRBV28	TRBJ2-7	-	TGTGCCAGCCGCCGCGGGACAGCTTCCTACGAGCAGTACTTC	CASRRGTASYEQYF
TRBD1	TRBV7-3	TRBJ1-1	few	TGTGCCAGCAGCGGGGACAGGGCCACTGAAGCTTTCTTT	CASSGDRATEAFF